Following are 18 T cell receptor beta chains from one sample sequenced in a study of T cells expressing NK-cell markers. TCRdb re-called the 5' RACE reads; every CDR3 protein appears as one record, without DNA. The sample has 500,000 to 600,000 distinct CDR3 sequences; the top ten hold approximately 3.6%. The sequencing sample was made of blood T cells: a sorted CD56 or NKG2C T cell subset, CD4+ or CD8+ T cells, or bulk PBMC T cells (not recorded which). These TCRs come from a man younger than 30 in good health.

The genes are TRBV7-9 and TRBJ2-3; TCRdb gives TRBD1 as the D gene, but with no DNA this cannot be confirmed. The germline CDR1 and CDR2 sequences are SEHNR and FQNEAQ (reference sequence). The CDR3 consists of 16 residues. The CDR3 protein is CASRPPTGGKTDTQYF.

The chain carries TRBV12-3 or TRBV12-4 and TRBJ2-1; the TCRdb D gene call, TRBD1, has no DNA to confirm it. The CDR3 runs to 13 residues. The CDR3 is CASRLRGPGLQFF.

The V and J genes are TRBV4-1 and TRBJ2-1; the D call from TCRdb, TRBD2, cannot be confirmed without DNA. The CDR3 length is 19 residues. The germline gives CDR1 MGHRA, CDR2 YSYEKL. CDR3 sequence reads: CASSPREPGSGSSYNEQFF.

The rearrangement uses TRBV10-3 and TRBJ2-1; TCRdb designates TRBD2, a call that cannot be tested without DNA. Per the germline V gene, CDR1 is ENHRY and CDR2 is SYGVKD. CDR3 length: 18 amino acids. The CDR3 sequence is CAISESTRVAGGYNEQFF.

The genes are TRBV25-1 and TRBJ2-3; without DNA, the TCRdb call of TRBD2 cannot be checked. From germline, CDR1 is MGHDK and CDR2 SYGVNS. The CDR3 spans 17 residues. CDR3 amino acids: CASSEQGLAGVTDTQYF.

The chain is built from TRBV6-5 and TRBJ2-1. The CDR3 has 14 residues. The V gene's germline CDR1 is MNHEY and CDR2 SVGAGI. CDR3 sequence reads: CASSYRDSGYEQFF.

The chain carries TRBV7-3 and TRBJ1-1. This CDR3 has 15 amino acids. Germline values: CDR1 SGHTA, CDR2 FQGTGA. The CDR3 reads CASSFTTVVNTEAFF. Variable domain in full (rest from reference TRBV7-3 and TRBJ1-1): GAGVSQTPSNKVTEKGKYVELRCDPISGHTALYWYRQSLGQGPEFLIYFQGTGAADDSGLPNDRFFAVRPEGSVSTLKIQRTERGDSAVYLCASSFTTVVNTEAFFGQGTRLTVV.

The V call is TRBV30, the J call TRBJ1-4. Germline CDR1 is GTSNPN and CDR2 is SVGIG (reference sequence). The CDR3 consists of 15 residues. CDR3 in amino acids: CAWSVLARPGEKLFF.

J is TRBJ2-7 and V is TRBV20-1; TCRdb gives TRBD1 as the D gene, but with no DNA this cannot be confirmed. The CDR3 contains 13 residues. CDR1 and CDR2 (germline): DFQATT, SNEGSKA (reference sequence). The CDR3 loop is CSAQRGPESEQYF.

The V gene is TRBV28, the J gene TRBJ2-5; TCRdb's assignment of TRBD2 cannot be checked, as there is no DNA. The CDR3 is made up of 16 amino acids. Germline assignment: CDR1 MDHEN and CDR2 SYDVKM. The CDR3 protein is CASSLFAAGGMETQYF.

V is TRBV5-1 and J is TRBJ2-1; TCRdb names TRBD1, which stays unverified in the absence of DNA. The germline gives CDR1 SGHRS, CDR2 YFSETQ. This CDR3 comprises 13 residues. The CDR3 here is CASSPGGREGRVF.

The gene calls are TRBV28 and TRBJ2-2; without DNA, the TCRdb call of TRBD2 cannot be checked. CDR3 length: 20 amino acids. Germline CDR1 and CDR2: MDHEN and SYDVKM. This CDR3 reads CASRPGLAIAGGPVTGELFF.

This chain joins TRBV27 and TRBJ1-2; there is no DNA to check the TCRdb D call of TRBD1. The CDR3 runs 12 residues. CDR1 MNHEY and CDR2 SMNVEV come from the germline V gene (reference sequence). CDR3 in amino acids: CASRATGAGYTF.

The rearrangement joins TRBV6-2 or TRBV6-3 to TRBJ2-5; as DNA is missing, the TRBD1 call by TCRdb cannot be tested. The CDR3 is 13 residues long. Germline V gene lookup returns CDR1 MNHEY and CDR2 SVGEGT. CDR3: CASRHQGRETQYF.

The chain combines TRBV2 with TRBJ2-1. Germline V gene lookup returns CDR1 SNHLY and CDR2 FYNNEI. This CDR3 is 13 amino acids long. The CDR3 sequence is CASSKRFGNEQFF.

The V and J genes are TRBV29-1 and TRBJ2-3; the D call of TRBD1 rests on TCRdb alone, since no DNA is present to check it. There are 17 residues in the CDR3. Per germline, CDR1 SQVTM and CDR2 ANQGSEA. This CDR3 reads CSVPGEIKGMGTDTQYF.

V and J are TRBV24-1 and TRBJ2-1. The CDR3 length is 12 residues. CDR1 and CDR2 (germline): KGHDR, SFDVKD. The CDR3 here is CATSGVFGEQFF.

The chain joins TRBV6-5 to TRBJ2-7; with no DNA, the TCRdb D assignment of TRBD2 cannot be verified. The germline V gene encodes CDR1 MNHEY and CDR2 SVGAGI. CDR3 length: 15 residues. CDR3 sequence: CASSYTSGSGGEQYF.